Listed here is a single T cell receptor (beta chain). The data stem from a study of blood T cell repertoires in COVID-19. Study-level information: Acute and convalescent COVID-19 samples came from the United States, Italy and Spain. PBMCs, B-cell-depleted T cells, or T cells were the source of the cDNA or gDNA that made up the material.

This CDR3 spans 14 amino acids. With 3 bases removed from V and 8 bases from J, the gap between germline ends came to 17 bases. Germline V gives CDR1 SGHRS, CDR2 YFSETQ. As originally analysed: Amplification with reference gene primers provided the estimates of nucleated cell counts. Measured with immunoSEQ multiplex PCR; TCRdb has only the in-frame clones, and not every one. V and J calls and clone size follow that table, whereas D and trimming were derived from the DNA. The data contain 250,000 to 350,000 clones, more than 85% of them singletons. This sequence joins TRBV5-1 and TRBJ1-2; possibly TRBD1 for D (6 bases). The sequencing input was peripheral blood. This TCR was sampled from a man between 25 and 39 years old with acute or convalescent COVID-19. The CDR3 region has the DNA TGCGCCAGCAGCTATACAGGGTCCAGCGACGGCTACACCTTC. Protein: CASSYTGSSDGYTF.